This TCR beta chain emerged from a study of T cells in Graves' hyperthyroidism and ophthalmopathy. RNA transcripts yielded amplified TCR beta CDR3 regions. The primer set for the first-round RT-PCR of the TCR CDR3 was HTBI. TCRdb used MiXCR to reprocess the multiplex PCR reads, holding one entry per CDR3 protein. The sample includes roughly 240,000 distinct CDR3 sequences, 16% seen only once; the top ten take around 30%. Exclusion criteria comprised uncontrolled infection, other autoimmune disease, pregnancy or lactation. This clonotype was seen repeatedly, ten times or more. The V end was cut by 5 bases, the J end by 3 bases, with 13 bases between. Germline V gene sequence: CDR1 MNHNS, CDR2 SASEGT. This CDR3 spans 14 amino acids.

This TCR derives from a woman aged 18-29 years with Graves' ophthalmopathy. The chain carries TRBV6-1 and TRBJ1-2; D might be TRBD1 (6 bases). The sample consisted of blood. The CDR3 sequence: CASSYLGADYGYTF. The CDR3 DNA follows: TGTGCCAGCAGTTATTTGGGGGCTGACTATGGCTACACCTTC.